These 19 T cell receptor beta chains were all obtained from the same sample, sequenced in a study of radiotherapy plus CTLA-4 blockade in lung cancer. TCRdb's copy holds only in-frame clones and misses some; the assay was immunoSEQ multiplex PCR. The top ten clones hold roughly 3.9% of a sample with some 66,000 clones, around 86% of them seen once. This material consisted of peripheral blood, taken from a patient treated with radiotherapy plus ipilimumab. The receptor set was obtained from a human donor with non-small cell lung cancer who had a partial response to radiotherapy plus ipilimumab.

This rearrangement joins TRBV2 to TRBJ1-1; D gene uncertain. CDR1 is SNHLY and CDR2 is FYNNEI in the germline V gene. The V gene lost 3 bases and the J gene lost 10 bases, with 15 bases spanning the gap. CDR3 length: 13 residues. DNA of the CDR3: TGTGCCAGCAGTGAGGAGAGGCGGTCTGGAGCTTTCTTT. Translation gives CASSEERRSGAFF.

This chain connects TRBV7-3 to TRBJ1-1, with D maybe TRBD1 (5 bases). This CDR3 is 13 amino acids long. Trimming took 2 bases from V and 7 from J, leaving 11 bases between them. Germline V gene sequence: CDR1 SGHTA, CDR2 FQGTGA. CDR3 DNA: TGTGCCAGCAGCTTACGTCAGGGTAGTGAAGCTTTCTTT. Amino acids: CASSLRQGSEAFF. Complete variable domain (other parts from reference TRBV7-3 and TRBJ1-1): GAGVSQTPSNKVTEKGKYVELRCDPISGHTALYWYRQSLGQGPEFLIYFQGTGAADDSGLPNDRFFAVRPEGSVSTLKIQRTERGDSAVYLCASSLRQGSEAFFGQGTRLTVV.

The chain employs TRBV2 and TRBJ1-6, with D maybe TRBD1 (5 bases). There are 15 residues in the CDR3. V lost 8 bases and J 13 bases, leaving 24 bases between the germline ends. From germline, CDR1 is SNHLY and CDR2 FYNNEI. CDR3 region: CASGDLGTGVMPLHF. As DNA, the CDR3 is TGTGCCAGCGGAGACCTAGGGACGGGAGTAATGCCCCTCCACTTT.

The CDR3 sequence: CASTGGRNYEQYF. The CDR3 DNA is TGTGCCAGCACCGGCGGGAGAAACTACGAGCAGTACTTC. The chain uses TRBV5-4 and TRBJ2-5; 7 bases map to TRBD2. The better agreement between TRBJ2-7 and the DNA end casts doubt on the J call. CDR3 size: 13 residues. Germline-derived CDR1 and CDR2 are SGHNT and YYREEE (reference sequence).

The chain couples TRBV7-8 to TRBJ2-3; 11 bases are shared with TRBD2. The CDR3 spans 17 residues. The V segment lost 5 bases and the J segment 4 bases; nucleotides outside the gene matches: 11. Germline V CDR1 and CDR2: SGHVS, FQNEAQ. DNA for the CDR3: TGTGCCAGCAGCCTCAAATTTAGCGGGAGGGCTGCAGATACGCAGTATTTT. Translating it yields CASSLKFSGRAADTQYF.

This clone appeared once. V and J are TRBV7-3 and TRBJ2-1; 10 bases map to TRBD2. The germline V gene has CDR1 SGHTA and CDR2 FQGTGA. J was trimmed by 10 bases and V by 5 bases; bases with no gene match: 14. The CDR3 covers 16 residues. The CDR3 spells CASSVGLAVTSDEQFF. CDR3 DNA sequence: TGTGCCAGCAGCGTAGGACTAGCGGTTACATCAGACGAGCAGTTCTTC. The full variable domain, completed using reference TRBV7-3 and TRBJ2-1, is GAGVSQTPSNKVTEKGKYVELRCDPISGHTALYWYRQSLGQGPEFLIYFQGTGAADDSGLPNDRFFAVRPEGSVSTLKIQRTERGDSAVYLCASSVGLAVTSDEQFFGPGTRLTVL.

CDR3 loop: CASSSGGNYEQYF. The CDR3 coding sequence is TGTGCCAGCAGCTCAGGGGGCAACTACGAGCAGTACTTC. This chain joins TRBV6-5 and TRBJ2-7, with 8 bases that match TRBD1. The CDR3 runs 13 residues. Germline V gene lookup returns CDR1 MNHEY and CDR2 SVGAGI. The V gene end was trimmed by 6 bases and the J gene end by 3 bases; junction bases not matched to a gene: 4.

J is TRBJ2-5 and V is TRBV29-1, with a weak D call TRBD1 (6 bases). The CDR3 is 13 residues long. V gave up 1 base and J gave up 2 bases, with 8 bases separating them. In germline, CDR1 is SQVTM, CDR2 ANQGSEA. CDR3 sequence: CSVEVQGQETQYF. In DNA form, the CDR3 reads TGCAGCGTTGAAGTACAGGGACAAGAGACCCAGTACTTC.

The chain is built from TRBV28 and TRBJ2-3, with 12 bases fitting TRBD2. V trimming: 5 bases; J trimming: 1 base; junction bases outside the gene matches: 10. Germline-derived CDR1 and CDR2 are MDHEN and SYDVKM. The CDR3 consists of 18 residues. CDR3 nucleotides: TGTGCCAGCAGTCGCCTGGGGCTAGCGGGAGGGGGCACAGATACGCAGTATTTT. This sequence encodes CASSRLGLAGGGTDTQYF.

Notes on this clone: Other DNA sequences in the sample encode the same CDR3. The chain has TRBV5-4 and TRBJ2-5; TRBD2 matches at 11 bases. V lost 3 bases, J lost 2 bases, and 3 bases stayed unmatched. This CDR3 has 15 amino acids. The germline gives CDR1 SGHNT, CDR2 YYREEE (reference sequence). The CDR3 loop is CASSWGTSGQETQYF. The CDR3 nucleotides read TGTGCCAGCAGCTGGGGGACTAGCGGTCAAGAGACCCAGTACTTC. The complete variable domain, with remaining parts taken from reference TRBV5-4 and TRBJ2-5, reads ETGVTQSPTHLIKTRGQQVTLRCSSQSGHNTVSWYQQALGQGPQFIFQYYREEENGRGNFPPRFSGLQFPNYSSELNVNALELDDSALYLCASSWGTSGQETQYFGPGTRLLVL.

V and J are TRBV7-8 and TRBJ2-5; TRBD1 matches at 7 bases. Germline CDR1 reads SGHVS; CDR2 reads FQNEAQ. The length of the CDR3 is 14 residues. V lost 3 bases and J lost 1; bases outside the gene matches: 2. This CDR3 reads CASSFNRGQETQYF. CDR3 in DNA: TGTGCCAGCAGCTTTAACAGGGGCCAAGAGACCCAGTACTTC. Supplemented by reference TRBV7-8 and TRBJ2-5, the full variable domain reads GAGVSQSPRYKVAKRGQDVALRCDPISGHVSLFWYQQALGQGPEFLTYFQNEAQLDKSGLPSDRFFAERPEGSVSTLKIQRTQQEDSAVYLCASSFNRGQETQYFGPGTRLLVL.

This sequence joins TRBV10-2 and TRBJ2-7, with TRBD2 identical over 7 bases. The CDR3 is made up of 12 amino acids. Trimming at V came to 7 bases and at J to 6 bases, leaving 6 bases not matched to a gene. The germline gives CDR1 WSHSY, CDR2 SAAADI. The CDR3 coding sequence is TGCGCCAGCATGGACGGGAGGAGCGAGCAGTACTTC. It yields the protein CASMDGRSEQYF.

The chain uses TRBV2 and TRBJ2-5, with D perhaps TRBD1 (5 bases). The J call is uncertain, as TRBJ2-7 better fits the DNA end. Germline CDR1 reads SNHLY; CDR2 reads FYNNEI. The CDR3 contains 15 residues. For the CDR3, the DNA is TGTGCCAGCAGTGAATACAGGTTGAGCTCCTACGAGCAGTACTTC. Its translation: CASSEYRLSSYEQYF.

This chain links TRBV27 with TRBJ2-7; 12 nucleotides line up with TRBD2. The CDR3 contains 15 residues. Germline CDR1 reads MNHEY; CDR2 reads SMNVEV (reference sequence). With 5 bases clipped from V and 5 bases from J, the junction kept 7 bases outside the gene matches. The CDR3 region is CASSPTSGRKNEQYF. CDR3 DNA sequence: TGTGCCAGCAGTCCGACTAGCGGGAGAAAGAACGAGCAGTACTTC.

The rearrangement joins TRBV11-2 to TRBJ2-1; 7 bases are a match to TRBD2. The CDR3 runs 16 residues. Germline CDR1 is SGHAT and CDR2 is FQNNGV. Trimming took 5 bases from V and 8 from J; bases not matched to a gene: 15. The CDR3 loop reads CASSARSGREGYEQFF. In nucleotides, the CDR3 is TGTGCCAGCAGCGCTCGATCTGGCAGGGAGGGATATGAGCAGTTCTTC.

The J gene is TRBJ1-5, the V gene TRBV10-3; 7 bases are shared with TRBD1. The germline V gene has CDR1 ENHRY and CDR2 SYGVKD. Trimming took 3 bases from V and 4 from J; bases not matched to a gene: 6. CDR3 length equals 15 residues. The CDR3: CAISDPDRVNQPQHF. CDR3 sequence (DNA): TGTGCCATCAGTGACCCAGACAGGGTTAATCAGCCCCAGCATTTT.

The rearrangement links TRBV29-1 to TRBJ2-3; 8 nucleotides match TRBD1. The CDR3 has 15 amino acids. V trimming: 6 bases; J trimming: 3 bases; junction bases outside the gene matches: 11. Per the germline V gene, CDR1 is SQVTM and CDR2 is ANQGSEA. The CDR3 sequence: CSVSTGTGLTDTQYF. Here the CDR3 DNA reads TGCAGCGTCAGTACCGGGACAGGCTTGACAGATACGCAGTATTTT.

The V gene is TRBV28, the J gene TRBJ2-7; 7 nucleotides agree with TRBD1. Looked up from germline, CDR1 is MDHEN and CDR2 is SYDVKM. CDR3 length: 14 residues. V was clipped by 6 bases and J by 2 bases; unmatched bases: 7. The DNA for the CDR3 is TGTGCCAGCAGGACAGGGAATCAAGCCTACGAGCAGTACTTC. Its translation: CASRTGNQAYEQYF.

The chain joins TRBV6-1 to TRBJ1-1; no clear D gene. The CDR3 runs 13 residues. Deletions cut 8 bases from V and 0 bases from J, with 10 bases between. CDR1 and CDR2 (germline): MNHNS, SASEGT. The CDR3 region is CASRTPMNTEAFF. CDR3 nucleotide sequence: TGTGCCAGCCGAACTCCGATGAACACTGAAGCTTTCTTT.